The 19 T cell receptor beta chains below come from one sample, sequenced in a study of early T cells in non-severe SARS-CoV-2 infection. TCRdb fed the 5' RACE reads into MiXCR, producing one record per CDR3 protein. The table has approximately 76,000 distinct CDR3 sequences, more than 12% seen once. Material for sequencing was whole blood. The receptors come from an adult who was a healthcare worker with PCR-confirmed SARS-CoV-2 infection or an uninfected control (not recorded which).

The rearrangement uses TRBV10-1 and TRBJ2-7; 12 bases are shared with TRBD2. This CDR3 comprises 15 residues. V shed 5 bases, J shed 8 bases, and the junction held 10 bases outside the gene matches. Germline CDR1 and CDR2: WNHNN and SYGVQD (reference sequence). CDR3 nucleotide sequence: TGCGCCAGCAGTATGACTAGCGGGAGTCCAGGGCAGCAGTACTTC. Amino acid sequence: CASSMTSGSPGQQYF.

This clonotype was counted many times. Here the CDR3 reads CASSFIATGMTEAFF. In DNA, the CDR3 is TGCGCCAGCAGCTTCATTGCGACAGGGATGACTGAAGCTTTCTTT. The rearrangement uses TRBV5-1 and TRBJ1-1, with 7 bases identical to TRBD1. Trimming cost V 2 bases and J 5 bases; bases outside gene matches: 9. The CDR3 consists of 15 residues. Germline CDR1 reads SGHRS; CDR2 reads YFSETQ.

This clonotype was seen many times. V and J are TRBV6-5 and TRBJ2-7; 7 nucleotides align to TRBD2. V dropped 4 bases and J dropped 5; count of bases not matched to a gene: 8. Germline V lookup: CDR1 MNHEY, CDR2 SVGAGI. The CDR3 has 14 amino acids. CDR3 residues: CASSWGEGQNEQYF. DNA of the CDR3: TGTGCCAGCAGTTGGGGGGAGGGCCAAAACGAGCAGTACTTC.

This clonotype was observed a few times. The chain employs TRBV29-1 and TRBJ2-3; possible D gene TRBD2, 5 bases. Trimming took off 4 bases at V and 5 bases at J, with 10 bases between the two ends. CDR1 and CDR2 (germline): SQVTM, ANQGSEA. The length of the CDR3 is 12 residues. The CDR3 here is CSVANSGDTQYF. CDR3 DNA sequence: TGCAGCGTTGCCAACAGCGGAGATACGCAGTATTTT.

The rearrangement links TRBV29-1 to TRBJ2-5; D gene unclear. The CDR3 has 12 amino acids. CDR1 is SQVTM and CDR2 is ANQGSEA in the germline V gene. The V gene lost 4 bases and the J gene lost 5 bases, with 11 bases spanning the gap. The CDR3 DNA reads TGCAGCGTTGGAACCGACGGGGAGACCCAGTACTTC. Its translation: CSVGTDGETQYF.

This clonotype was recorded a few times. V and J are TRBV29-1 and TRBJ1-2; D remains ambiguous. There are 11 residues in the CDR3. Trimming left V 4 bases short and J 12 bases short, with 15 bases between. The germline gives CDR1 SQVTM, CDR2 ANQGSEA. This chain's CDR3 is CSVAGRIVDTF. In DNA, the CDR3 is TGCAGCGTTGCTGGACGGATAGTAGACACCTTC.

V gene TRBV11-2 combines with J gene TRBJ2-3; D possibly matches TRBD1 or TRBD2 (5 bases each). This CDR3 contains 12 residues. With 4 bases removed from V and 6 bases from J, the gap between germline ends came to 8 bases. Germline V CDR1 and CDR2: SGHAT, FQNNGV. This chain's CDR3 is CASSSWGDTQYF. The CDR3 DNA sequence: TGTGCCAGCAGCTCTTGGGGGGATACGCAGTATTTT.

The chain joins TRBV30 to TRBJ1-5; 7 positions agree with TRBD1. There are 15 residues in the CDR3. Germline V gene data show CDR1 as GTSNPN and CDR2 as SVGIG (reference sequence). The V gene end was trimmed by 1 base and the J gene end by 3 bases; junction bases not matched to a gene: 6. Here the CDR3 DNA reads TGTGCCTGGAGTGGACCGACAGGGAACAATCAGCCCCAGCATTTT. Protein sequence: CAWSGPTGNNQPQHF.

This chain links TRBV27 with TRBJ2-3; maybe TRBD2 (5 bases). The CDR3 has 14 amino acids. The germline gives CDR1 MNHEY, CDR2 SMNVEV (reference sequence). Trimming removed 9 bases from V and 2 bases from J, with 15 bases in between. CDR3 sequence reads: CASRTGISTDTQYF. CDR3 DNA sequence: TGTGCCAGTCGGACGGGAATATCCACAGATACGCAGTATTTT.

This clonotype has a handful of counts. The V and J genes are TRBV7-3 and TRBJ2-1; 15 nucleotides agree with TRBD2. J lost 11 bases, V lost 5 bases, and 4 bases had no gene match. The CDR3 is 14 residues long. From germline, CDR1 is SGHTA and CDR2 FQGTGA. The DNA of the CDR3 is TGTGCCAGCAGCGCGGGACTAGCGGGGGGAAAGCAGTTCTTC. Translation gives CASSAGLAGGKQFF.

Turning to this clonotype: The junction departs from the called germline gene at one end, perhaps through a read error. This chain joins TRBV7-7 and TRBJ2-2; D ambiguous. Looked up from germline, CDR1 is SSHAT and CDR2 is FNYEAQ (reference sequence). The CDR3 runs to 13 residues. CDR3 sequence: CASSPRAAGELFF. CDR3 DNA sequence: TGTGCTAGCAGCCCTAGGGCCGCCGGGGAGCTGTTTTTT.

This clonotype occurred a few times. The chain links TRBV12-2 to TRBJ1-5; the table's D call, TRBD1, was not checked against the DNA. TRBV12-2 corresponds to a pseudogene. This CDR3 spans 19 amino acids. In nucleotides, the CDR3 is TGTGCAAGTCGCTTAGCCGAGACACTGGGCAGGGGGCGGAATCAGCCCCAGCATTTT. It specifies CASRLAETLGRGRNQPQHF.

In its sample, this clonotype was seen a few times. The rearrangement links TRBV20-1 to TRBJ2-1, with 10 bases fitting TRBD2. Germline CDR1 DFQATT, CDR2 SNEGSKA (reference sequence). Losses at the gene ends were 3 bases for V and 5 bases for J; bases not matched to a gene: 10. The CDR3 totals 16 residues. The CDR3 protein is CSASGPTSGANNEQFF. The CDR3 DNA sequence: TGCAGTGCTAGTGGCCCCACTAGCGGGGCCAACAATGAGCAGTTCTTC.

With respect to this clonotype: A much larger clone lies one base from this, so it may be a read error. The CDR3: CASTYYNEQFF. CDR3 in DNA: TGTGCCAGCACCTACTACAATGAGCAGTTCTTC. This sequence joins TRBV7-2 and TRBJ2-1; D remains ambiguous. The CDR3 loop spans 11 amino acids. V was cut by 7 bases and J by 3 bases, with 4 bases left in between. Germline V gene lookup returns CDR1 SGHTA and CDR2 FQGNSA.

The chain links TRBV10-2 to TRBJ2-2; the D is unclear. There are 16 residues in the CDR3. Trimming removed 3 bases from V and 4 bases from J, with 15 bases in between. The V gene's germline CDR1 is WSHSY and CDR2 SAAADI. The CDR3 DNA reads TGCGCCAGCAGTGAAAATTGGGAACAAGGCACCGGGGAGCTGTTTTTT. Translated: CASSENWEQGTGELFF.

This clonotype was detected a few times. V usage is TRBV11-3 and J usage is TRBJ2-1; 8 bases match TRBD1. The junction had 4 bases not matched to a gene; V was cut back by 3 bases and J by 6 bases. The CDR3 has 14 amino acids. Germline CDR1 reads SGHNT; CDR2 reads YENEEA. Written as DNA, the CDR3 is TGTGCCAGCAGCTTTCAGACAGGGGCCAATGAGCAGTTCTTC. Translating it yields CASSFQTGANEQFF.

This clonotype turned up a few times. This CDR3 is CSATTGALTGELFF. DNA for the CDR3: TGCAGTGCAACGACAGGGGCTCTCACCGGGGAGCTGTTTTTT. The chain recombines TRBV20-1 with TRBJ2-2, with TRBD1 identical over 8 bases. V trimming: 6 bases; J trimming: 4 bases; junction bases outside the gene matches: 7. This CDR3 spans 14 amino acids. Germline V gene lookup returns CDR1 DFQATT and CDR2 SNEGSKA (reference sequence).

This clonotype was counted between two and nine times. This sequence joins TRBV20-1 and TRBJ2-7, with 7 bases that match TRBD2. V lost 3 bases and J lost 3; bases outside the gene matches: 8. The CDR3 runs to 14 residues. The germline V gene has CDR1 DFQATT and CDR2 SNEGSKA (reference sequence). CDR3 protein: CSARAWRESYEQYF. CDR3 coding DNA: TGCAGTGCTAGGGCCTGGCGGGAGAGCTACGAGCAGTACTTC.

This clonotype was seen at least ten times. In DNA form, the CDR3 reads TGTGCCATCAGTGAGTCATGGAGCAGCTCCTACAATGAGCAGTTCTTC. Its translation: CAISESWSSSYNEQFF. The chain is built from TRBV10-3 and TRBJ2-1; no firm D call. Germline-derived CDR1 and CDR2 are ENHRY and SYGVKD. With 0 bases removed from V and 0 bases from J, the gap between germline ends came to 9 bases. The CDR3 is 16 amino acids.